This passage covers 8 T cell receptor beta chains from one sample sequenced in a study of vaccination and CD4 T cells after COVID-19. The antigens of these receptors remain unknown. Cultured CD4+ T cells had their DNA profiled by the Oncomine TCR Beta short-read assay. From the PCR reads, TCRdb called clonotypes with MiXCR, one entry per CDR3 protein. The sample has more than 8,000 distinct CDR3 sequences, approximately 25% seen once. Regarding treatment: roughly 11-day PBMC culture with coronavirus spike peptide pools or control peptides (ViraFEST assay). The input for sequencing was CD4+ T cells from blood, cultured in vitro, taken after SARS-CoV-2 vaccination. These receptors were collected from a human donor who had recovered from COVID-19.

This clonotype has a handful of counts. Here the CDR3 reads CASSIIGVGNQPQHF. The CDR3 DNA sequence: TGTGCCAGTAGTATAATTGGGGTGGGCAATCAGCCCCAGCATTTT. The chain employs TRBV19 and TRBJ1-5, with no clear D. The CDR3 is made up of 15 amino acids. V lost 2 bases and J 2 bases, leaving 10 bases between the germline ends. Germline CDR1 and CDR2: LNHDA and SQIVND (reference sequence).

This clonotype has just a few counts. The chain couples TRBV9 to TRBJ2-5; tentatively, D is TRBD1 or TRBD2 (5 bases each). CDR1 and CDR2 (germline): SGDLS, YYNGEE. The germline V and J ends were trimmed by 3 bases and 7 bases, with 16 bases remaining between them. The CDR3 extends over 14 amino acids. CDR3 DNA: TGTGCCAGCAGCGGCGCCGGGGCCGTCGGGACCCAGTACTTC. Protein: CASSGAGAVGTQYF.

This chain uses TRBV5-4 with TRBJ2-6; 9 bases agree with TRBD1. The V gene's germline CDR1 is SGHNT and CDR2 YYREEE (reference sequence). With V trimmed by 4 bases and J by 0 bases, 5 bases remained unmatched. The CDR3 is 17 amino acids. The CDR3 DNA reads TGTGCCAGCAGCGCCGGGACAGGGAGCTCTGGGGCCAACGTCCTGACTTTC. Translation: CASSAGTGSSGANVLTF.

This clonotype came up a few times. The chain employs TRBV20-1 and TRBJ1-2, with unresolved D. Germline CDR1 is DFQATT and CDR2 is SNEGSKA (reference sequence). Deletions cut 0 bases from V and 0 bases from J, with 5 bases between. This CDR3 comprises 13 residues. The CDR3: CSARDVANYGYTF. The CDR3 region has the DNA TGCAGTGCTAGAGATGTCGCTAACTATGGCTACACCTTC.

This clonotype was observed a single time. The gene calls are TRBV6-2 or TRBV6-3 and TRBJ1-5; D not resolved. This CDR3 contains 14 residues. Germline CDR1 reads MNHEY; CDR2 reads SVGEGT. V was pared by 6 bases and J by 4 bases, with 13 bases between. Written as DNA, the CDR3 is TGTGCCAGCAGCCCGCGGTCCCAAAATCAGCCCCAGCATTTT. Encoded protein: CASSPRSQNQPQHF.

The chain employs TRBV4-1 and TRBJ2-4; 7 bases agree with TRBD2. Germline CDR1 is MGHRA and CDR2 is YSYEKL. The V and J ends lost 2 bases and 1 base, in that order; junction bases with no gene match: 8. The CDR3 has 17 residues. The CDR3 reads CASSQPLAEVAKNIQYF. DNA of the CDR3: TGCGCCAGCAGCCAACCTCTAGCGGAGGTCGCCAAAAACATTCAGTACTTC.

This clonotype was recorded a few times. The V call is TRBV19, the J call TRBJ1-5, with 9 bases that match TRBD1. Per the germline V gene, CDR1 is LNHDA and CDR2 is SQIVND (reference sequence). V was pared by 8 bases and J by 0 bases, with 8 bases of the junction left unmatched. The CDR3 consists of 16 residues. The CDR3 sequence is CASDRGTPLSNQPQHF. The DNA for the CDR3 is TGTGCCAGTGACAGGGGGACACCACTTAGCAATCAGCCCCAGCATTTT.

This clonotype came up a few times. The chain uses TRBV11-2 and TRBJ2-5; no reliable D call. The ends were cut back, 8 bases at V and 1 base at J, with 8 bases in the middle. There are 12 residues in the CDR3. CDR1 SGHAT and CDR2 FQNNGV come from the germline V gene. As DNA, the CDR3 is TGTGCCAGCTCGACCACCCAAGAGACCCAGTACTTC. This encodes CASSTTQETQYF.